Included here is one T cell receptor beta chain sequence, with context. In its sample, this clonotype was seen a few times. Its antigen remains unidentified. Per-nucleotide qualities are absent, and no much larger clonotype sits a single base away. The entry originates in a study of blood T cells in healthy people across ages (dated by TCRdb to about 2015). About the study as a whole: Template switching captured roughly one uniquely barcoded TCR beta cDNA molecule per two T cells in model experiments. For two donors (one aged 18 to 30 and one aged 80 or older), the study analyzed two additional independent replicas of 1 million unique cDNA reads from the same blood draw. Using deep sequencing normalized with unique cDNA molecular identifiers, the study measured how TCR beta repertoire diversity changes with age. Donors were grouped into four age groups: young (average roughly 15 years), middle-aged (around 39), aged (around 60) and long-lived (approximately 82).

The CDR3 contains 16 residues, cysteine and phenylalanine counted. Only the CDR3 portion is preserved as DNA: 48 bases, with reading frame beginning at the first base. CDR1 and CDR2, per the germline V gene (reference sequence), are SEHNR and FQNEAQ. Relative to germline, V is missing 5 bases and J is missing 4 bases, with 13 bases of the junction outside any gene match. To prepare the library, 5' RACE was applied. For sequencing, an Illumina HiSeq 2500 was employed. The second PCR ran for roughly 7 to 11 cycles and used a J-beta primer mix along with a sample-barcoded 5' primer. Each TCR beta cDNA molecule received a unique molecular identifier from a template-switch 5' adaptor carrying 12 random nucleotides. Each sample yielded at least 3 million CDR3-containing paired-end reads. All of the RNA was converted into first-strand cDNA using the Mint cDNA synthesis kit, with a TRBC-specific oligonucleotide serving as the primer. Following uracil-DNA glycosylase treatment, all cDNA underwent a first 18-cycle PCR with the universal primers M1SS and BC2_uni_R. The authors' analysis ran thus. For normalization, 1 million high-quality reads, each with a distinct molecular identifier, were randomly selected from each sample. Reads sharing molecular identifiers were discarded rather than binned into consensus sequences. MiTCR, set to a Q25 quality threshold and the strictest error-elimination algorithm, was used for CDR3 identification, clonotype clustering and error correction. A nonparametric unseen species model with Euler transformation was used to estimate lower-bound total TCR beta diversity. Using fastp trimming at Q25 and MiXCR clonotype assembly, TCRdb reanalyzed the public sequencing data and kept in-frame beta chains. Rows merge per CDR3 protein into single entries with the most common DNA and genes. These V and J calls are TCRdb output, not the study's own analysis. The sample records about 760,000 distinct CDR3 sequences, around 25% of which are singletons. Of the sample, 9.4% is held by the ten largest clones.

Systemically healthy Caucasian individuals from Russia, 39 in total and aged roughly 6 to 100 years, were included as donors. About 10 milliliters of peripheral blood were collected from each donor into EDTA-treated Vacutainer tubes. PBMCs were isolated by Ficoll-Paque density-gradient centrifugation, with at least 6 million obtained per sample. Total RNA was extracted from PBMCs with Trizol reagent, with at least 6 micrograms obtained per sample. For every donor, flow cytometry on a PBMC aliquot measured the percentage of naive CD45RAhigh/CD27high T cells. Study-level results and caveats: A strong correlation was found between observed TCR beta diversity and the percentage of naive T cells measured by flow cytometry. Bulk unsorted PBMC profiling prevented conclusive comparison of naive and antigen-experienced compartments. Donor CMV infection status was unknown, potentially confounding age-related changes in expanded clonotypes. Compared with the aged group, the long-lived group had more naive CD4+ T cells, fewer expanded clones and increased TCR diversity, suggesting age selection. Total diversity estimates from one million sequenced T cells were considered lower bounds and underestimates. As age increased, observed TCR beta diversity per million T cells dropped in a roughly linear way, and a significant reduction was already evident by age about 40.

These data were likewise used in another study, on T cells of mothers and their children. The second study reports: Nine systemically healthy Caucasian individuals, comprising three mothers and their six children, were included as donors. cDNA synthesis used all of the extracted RNA, with about 1.5 ug of RNA in each 15 ul reaction. Sample barcodes and 2-4 random nucleotides were added via the M1S primer in the second PCR. Over 9.5 million TCR beta CDR3 reads were obtained for each mother, and 3 million to 3.5 million reads were obtained for each child. Thymic selection similarly shapes TCR recombination output in related and unrelated pairs, with minor effect from inherited differences. Normalized repertoire overlap in related mother-child pairs was always slightly higher than in unrelated mother-child pairs, but the difference was never significant. No persistent microchimeric T cell clones were found, with a detection sensitivity of 80 to 100 clones per million clonotypes. In the study, deep NGS was used to compare the TCR beta repertoires of mothers and children, and features distinguishing related mother-child pairs from unrelated individuals were sought. On average, the children were about 10 +/- 4 years old, while the mothers were 40 +/- 4 years old. Libraries were sequenced on Illumina HiSeq 2000 with 100+100 nt paired-end reads after adapter ligation with NEBNext reagents. To prevent cross-contamination, the mother and child libraries were prepared a month apart and were sequenced in separate runs. Between roughly 450,000 and 2,000,000 distinct TCR beta clonotypes were identified per donor. Naive TCR beta clonotypes were estimated from low-frequency clonotypes matched to each donor's FACS-determined naive share, without sorting.

The TCR originated in a boy younger than 18 in good health. The specimen sequenced was blood. The rearrangement combines TRBV7-9 with TRBJ2-7; TRBD1 lines up with 8 middle nucleotides. CDR3 protein: CASSIGQGRLDYEQYF. The DNA sequence follows: TGTGCCAGCAGCATTGGACAGGGAAGATTAGATTACGAGCAGTACTTC.